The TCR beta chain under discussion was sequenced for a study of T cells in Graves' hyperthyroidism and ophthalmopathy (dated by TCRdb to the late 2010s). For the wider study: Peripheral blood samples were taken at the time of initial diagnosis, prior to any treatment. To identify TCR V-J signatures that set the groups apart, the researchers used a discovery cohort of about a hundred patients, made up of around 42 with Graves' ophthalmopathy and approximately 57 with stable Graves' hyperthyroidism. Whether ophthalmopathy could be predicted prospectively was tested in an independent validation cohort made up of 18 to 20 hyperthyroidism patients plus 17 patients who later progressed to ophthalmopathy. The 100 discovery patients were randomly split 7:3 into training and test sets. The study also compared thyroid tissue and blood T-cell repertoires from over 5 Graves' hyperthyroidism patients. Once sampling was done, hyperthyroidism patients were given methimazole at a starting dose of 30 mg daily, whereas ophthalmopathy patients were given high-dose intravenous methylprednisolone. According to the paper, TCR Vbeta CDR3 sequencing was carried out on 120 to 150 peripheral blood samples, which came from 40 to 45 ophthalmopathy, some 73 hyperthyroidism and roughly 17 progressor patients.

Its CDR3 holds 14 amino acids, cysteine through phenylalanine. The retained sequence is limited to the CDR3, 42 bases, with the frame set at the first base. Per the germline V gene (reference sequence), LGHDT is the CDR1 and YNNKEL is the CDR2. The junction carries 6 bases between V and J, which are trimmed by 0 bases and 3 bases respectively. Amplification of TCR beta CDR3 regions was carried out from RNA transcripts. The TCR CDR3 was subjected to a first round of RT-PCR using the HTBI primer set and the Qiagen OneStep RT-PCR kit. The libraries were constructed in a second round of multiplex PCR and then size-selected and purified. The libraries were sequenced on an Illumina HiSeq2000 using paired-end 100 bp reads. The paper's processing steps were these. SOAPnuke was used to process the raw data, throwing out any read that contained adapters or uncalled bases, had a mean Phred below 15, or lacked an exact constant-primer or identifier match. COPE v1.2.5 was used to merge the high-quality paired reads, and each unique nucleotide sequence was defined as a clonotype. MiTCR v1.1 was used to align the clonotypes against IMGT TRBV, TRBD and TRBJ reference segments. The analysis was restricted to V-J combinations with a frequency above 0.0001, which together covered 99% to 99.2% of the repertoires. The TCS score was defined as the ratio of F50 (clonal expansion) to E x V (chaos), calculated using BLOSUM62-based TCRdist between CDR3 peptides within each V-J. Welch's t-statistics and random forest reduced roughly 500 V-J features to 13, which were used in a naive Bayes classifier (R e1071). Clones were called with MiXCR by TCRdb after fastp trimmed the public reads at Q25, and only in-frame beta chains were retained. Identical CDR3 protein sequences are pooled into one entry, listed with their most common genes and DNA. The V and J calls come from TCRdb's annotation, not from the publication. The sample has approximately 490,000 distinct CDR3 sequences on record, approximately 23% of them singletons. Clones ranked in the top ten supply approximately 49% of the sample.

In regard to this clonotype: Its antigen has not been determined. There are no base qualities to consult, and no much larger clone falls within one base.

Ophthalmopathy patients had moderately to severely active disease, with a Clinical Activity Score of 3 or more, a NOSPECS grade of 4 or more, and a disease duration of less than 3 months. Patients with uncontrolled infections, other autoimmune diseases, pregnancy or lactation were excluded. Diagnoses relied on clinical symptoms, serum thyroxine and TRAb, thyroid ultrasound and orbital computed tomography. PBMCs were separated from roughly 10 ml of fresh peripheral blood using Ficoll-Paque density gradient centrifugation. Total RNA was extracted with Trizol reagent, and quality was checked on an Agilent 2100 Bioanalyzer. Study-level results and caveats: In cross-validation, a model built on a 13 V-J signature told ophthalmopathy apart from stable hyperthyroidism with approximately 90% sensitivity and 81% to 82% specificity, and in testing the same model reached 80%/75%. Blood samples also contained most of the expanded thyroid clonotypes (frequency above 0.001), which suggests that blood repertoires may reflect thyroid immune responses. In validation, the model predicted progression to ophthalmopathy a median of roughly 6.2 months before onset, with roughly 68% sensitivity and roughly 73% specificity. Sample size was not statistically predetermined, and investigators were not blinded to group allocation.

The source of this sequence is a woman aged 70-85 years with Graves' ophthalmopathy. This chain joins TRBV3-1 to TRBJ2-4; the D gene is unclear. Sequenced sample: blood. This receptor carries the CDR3 CASSQEWVKNIQYF. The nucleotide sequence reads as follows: TGTGCCAGCAGCCAAGAGTGGGTCAAAAACATTCAGTACTTC.